This entry lists 5 T cell receptor beta chains sequenced from one sample in a study of shared clonotypes between healthy human individuals. Sequencing used immunoSEQ multiplex PCR; TCRdb keeps in-frame clones, though not all of them. The sample yields around 1.5 million clones, 95% to 99% seen once. Sequenced input: naive CD4+ T cells sorted from blood. Noted subset: CD45RA+ positively selected. These receptors all come from a man under 40 in good health.

This clone was seen only once. V and J are TRBV11-2 and TRBJ2-7; D remains unclear. This CDR3 contains 14 residues. The germline V gene encodes CDR1 SGHAT and CDR2 FQNNGV. Trimming cost V 5 bases and J 6 bases, with 17 bases left between them. CDR3 sequence: CASSPHGGLLEQYF. CDR3 coding DNA: TGTGCCAGCAGCCCGCACGGTGGCCTGCTCGAGCAGTACTTC.

The V gene is TRBV5-1, the J gene TRBJ2-5; D call uncertain. V lost 4 bases and J 5 bases, leaving 12 bases between the germline ends. CDR3 length: 13 amino acids. Germline assignment: CDR1 SGHRS and CDR2 YFSETQ. The CDR3 is CASSLPGRETQYF. DNA for the CDR3: TGCGCCAGCAGCCTCCCCGGCCGGGAGACCCAGTACTTC.

The V call is TRBV11-2, the J call TRBJ2-1; D remains unclear. This CDR3 contains 14 residues. Looked up from germline, CDR1 is SGHAT and CDR2 is FQNNGV. V lost 5 bases and J lost 10, with 18 bases in between. For the CDR3, the DNA is TGTGCCAGCAGCCCCCGTCGAACGGCAGCAGAGCAGTTCTTC. It codes for CASSPRRTAAEQFF.

The chain links TRBV5-6 to TRBJ2-5, with D perhaps TRBD2 (6 bases). Per the germline V gene, CDR1 is SGHDT and CDR2 is YYEEEE. The CDR3 covers 19 residues. The V gene lost 4 bases and the J gene lost 5 bases, with 30 bases spanning the gap. The CDR3 region has the DNA TGTGCCAGCAGCACCGTTGGCGCGGGATTTTTCGAGCCACGGGAGACCCAGTACTTC. It specifies CASSTVGAGFFEPRETQYF.

The chain carries TRBV10-2 and TRBJ2-7; possible D gene TRBD2, 6 bases. Per germline, CDR1 WSHSY and CDR2 SAAADI. CDR3 length: 12 residues. Trimming stripped 8 bases from V and 2 bases from J, with 10 bases between. For the CDR3, the DNA is TGCGCCAGCTGCGGGGTGGCCTACGAGCAGTACTTC. Protein: CASCGVAYEQYF.